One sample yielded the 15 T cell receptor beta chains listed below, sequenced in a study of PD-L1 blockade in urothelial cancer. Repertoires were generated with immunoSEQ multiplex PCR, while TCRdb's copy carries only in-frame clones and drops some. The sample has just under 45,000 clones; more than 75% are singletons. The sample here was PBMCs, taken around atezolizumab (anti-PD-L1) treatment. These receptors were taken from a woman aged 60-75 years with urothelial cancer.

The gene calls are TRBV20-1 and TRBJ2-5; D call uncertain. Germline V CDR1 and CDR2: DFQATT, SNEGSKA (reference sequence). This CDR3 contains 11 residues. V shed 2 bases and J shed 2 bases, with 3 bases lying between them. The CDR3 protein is CSARQQETQYF. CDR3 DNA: TGCAGTGCTAGACAGCAAGAGACCCAGTACTTC.

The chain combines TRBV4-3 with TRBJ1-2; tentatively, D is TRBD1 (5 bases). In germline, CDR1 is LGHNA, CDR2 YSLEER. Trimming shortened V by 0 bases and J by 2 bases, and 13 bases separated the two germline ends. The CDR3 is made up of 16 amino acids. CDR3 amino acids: CASSQDVGRVNYGYTF. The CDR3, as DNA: TGCGCCAGCAGCCAAGATGTCGGCAGGGTAAACTATGGCTACACCTTC.

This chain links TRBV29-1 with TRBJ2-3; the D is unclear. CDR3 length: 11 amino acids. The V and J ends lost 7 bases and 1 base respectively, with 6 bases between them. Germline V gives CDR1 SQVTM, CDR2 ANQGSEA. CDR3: CSASRTDTQYF. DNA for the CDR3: TGCAGCGCTTCCCGCACAGATACGCAGTATTTT.

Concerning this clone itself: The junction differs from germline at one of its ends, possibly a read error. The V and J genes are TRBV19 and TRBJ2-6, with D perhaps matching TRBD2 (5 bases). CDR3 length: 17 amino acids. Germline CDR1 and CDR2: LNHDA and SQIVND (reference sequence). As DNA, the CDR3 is TGTGCCAATAGTGGGAGACCCGATCTCTCTGGGGCCAACGTCCTGACTTTC. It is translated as CANSGRPDLSGANVLTF.

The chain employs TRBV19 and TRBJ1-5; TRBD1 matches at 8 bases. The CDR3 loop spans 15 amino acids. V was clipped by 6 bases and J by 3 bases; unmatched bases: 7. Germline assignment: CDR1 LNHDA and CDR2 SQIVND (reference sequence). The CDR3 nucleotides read TGTGCCAGTAGCTACGGACAGGGCCTCAATCAGCCCCAGCATTTT. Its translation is CASSYGQGLNQPQHF.

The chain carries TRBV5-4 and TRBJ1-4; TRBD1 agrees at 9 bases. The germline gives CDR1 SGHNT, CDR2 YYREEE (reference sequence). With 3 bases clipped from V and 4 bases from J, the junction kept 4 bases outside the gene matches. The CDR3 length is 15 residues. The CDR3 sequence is CASSSGTGLNEKLFF. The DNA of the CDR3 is TGTGCCAGCAGCTCAGGGACAGGGCTTAATGAAAAACTGTTTTTT. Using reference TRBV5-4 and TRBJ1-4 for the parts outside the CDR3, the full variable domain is ETGVTQSPTHLIKTRGQQVTLRCSSQSGHNTVSWYQQALGQGPQFIFQYYREEENGRGNFPPRFSGLQFPNYSSELNVNALELDDSALYLCASSSGTGLNEKLFFGSGTQLSVL.

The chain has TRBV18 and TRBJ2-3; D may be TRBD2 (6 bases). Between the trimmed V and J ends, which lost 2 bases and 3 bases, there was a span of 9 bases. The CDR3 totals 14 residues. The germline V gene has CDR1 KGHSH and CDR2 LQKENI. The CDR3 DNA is TGTGCCAGCTCACCATCAGGGACTACAGATACGCAGTATTTT. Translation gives CASSPSGTTDTQYF.

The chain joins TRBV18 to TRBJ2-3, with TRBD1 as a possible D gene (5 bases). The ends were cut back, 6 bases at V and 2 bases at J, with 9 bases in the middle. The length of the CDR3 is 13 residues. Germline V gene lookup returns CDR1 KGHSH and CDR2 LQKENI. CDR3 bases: TGTGCCAGCTCTGGGGCGGTCACAGATACGCAGTATTTT. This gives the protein CASSGAVTDTQYF.

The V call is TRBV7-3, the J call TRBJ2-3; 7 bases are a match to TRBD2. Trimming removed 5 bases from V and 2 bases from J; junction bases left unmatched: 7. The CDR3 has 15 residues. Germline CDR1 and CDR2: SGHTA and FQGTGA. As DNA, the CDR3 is TGTGCCAGCAGCCGACTCAGCGGGGCCACAGATACGCAGTATTTT. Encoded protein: CASSRLSGATDTQYF.

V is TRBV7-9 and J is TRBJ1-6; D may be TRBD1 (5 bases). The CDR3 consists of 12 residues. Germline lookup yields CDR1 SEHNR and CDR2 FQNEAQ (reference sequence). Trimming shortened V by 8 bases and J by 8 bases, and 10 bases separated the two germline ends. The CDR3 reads CASLGGYSPLHF. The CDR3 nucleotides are TGTGCCAGCTTGGGGGGTTATTCACCCCTCCACTTT. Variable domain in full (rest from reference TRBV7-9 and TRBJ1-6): DTGVSQNPRHKITKRGQNVTFRCDPISEHNRLYWYRQTLGQGPEFLTYFQNEAQLEKSRLLSDRFSAERPKGSFSTLEIQRTEQGDSAMYLCASLGGYSPLHFGNGTRLTVT.

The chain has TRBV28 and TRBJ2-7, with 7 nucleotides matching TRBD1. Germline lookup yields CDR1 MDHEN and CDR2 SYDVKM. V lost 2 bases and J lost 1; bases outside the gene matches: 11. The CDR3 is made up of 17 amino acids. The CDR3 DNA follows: TGTGCCAGCAGTTTAAGTTGGACAGGCCTCCAATCCTACGAGCAGTACTTC. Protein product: CASSLSWTGLQSYEQYF.

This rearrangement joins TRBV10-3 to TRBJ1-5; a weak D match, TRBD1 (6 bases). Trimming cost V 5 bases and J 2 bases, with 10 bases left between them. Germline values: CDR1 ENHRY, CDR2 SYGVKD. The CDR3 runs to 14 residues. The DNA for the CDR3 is TGTGCCATCAGTAGGGACACCCGCAATCAGCCCCAGCATTTT. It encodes CAISRDTRNQPQHF.

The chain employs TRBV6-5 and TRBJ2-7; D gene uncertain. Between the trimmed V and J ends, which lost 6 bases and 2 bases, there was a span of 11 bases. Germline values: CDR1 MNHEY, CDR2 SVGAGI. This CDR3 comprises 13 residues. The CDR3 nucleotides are TGTGCCAGCAGGCACGAGGTGACCTACGAGCAGTACTTC. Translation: CASRHEVTYEQYF.

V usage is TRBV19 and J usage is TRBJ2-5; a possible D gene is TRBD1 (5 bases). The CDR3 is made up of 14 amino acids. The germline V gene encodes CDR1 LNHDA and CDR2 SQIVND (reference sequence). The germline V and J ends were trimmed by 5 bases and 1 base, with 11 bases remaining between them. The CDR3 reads CASSPRRAQETQYF. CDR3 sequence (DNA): TGTGCCAGTAGTCCCCGCAGGGCCCAAGAGACCCAGTACTTC.

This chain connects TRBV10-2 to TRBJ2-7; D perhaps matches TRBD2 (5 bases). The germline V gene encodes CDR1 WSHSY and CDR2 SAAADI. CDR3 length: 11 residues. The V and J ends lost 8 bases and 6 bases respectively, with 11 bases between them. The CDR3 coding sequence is TGCGCCAGCGCGGGCTCTGGCGAGCAGTACTTC. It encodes CASAGSGEQYF.